This T cell receptor beta chain comes out of a study of shared clonotypes between healthy human individuals. Points on this clone: The antigen is not known.

CD8 cells regarded as naive lacked CD45RO, were positively chosen for CCR7, and omitted terminally differentiated effector memory CD45RA+ cells. Assay: immunoSEQ multiplex PCR; the TCRdb copy retains only in-frame clones and omits some. The sample lists about 2.2 million clones, roughly 95% occurring once. Findings and limits, study-wide: Clonotype sharing across a few donors was observed for around 5% of naive CD4 clonotypes.

This receptor was identified in a man aged 18 to 35 in good health. Some clones in this sample may be carry-over from other donors' samples. Sequenced input: naive CD8+ T cells from PBMCs.

The CDR3 is CASSLPSGTDYEQYF. CDR3 DNA sequence: TGTGCCAGCAGCTTACCTAGCGGGACCGACTACGAGCAGTACTTC. The chain combines TRBV7-9 with TRBJ2-7; 9 bases align to TRBD2. The CDR3 totals 15 residues. V was clipped by 2 bases and J by 3 bases; unmatched bases: 5. CDR1 and CDR2 from the germline V gene are SEHNR and FQNEAQ (reference sequence).